These 3 T cell receptor beta chains came from one sample sequenced in a study of blood T cells in healthy people across ages. With a J-beta primer mix and a sample-barcoded 5' primer, a second PCR ran about 6 to 11 cycles. A single record per CDR3 protein comes from TCRdb applying MiXCR to the 5' RACE reads. The sample yields just under 900,000 distinct CDR3 sequences, 29% seen once. Sequences were obtained from blood. The source of these receptors is an elderly woman in good health.

In the case of this clonotype: Since a much larger clone is just one base distant, this may be a read error. This chain joins TRBV20-1 and TRBJ2-5, with 12 bases identical to TRBD2. Losses at the gene ends were 3 bases for V and 11 bases for J; bases not matched to a gene: 19. CDR1 and CDR2 from the germline V gene are DFQATT and SNEGSKA (reference sequence). The CDR3 extends over 17 amino acids. The chain's CDR3 is CSARNYRTSGTKNEQYF. In DNA form, the CDR3 reads TGCAGTGCTAGGAACTACCGGACTAGCGGGACCAAGAATGAGCAGTACTTC.

Worth noting for this clonotype: At one end, the junction sequence differs from germline, possibly due to a read error. The chain is built from TRBV30 and TRBJ2-1; D remains ambiguous. The CDR3 contains 11 residues. Looked up from germline, CDR1 is GTSNPN and CDR2 is SVGIG (reference sequence). The CDR3: CASQSRTEQFF. The CDR3, as DNA: TGCGCCTCCCAATCCAGAACTGAGCAGTTCTTC.

The table lists this clonotype with a few counts. The rearrangement joins TRBV7-6 to TRBJ2-2; D is perhaps TRBD1 or TRBD2 (5 bases each). CDR1 and CDR2 (germline): SGHVS, FNYEAQ. Trimming removed 1 base at V and 1 base at J, with 16 bases between. The CDR3 has 18 amino acids. The CDR3 sequence is CASSLGPGRGVNTGELFF. The CDR3 bases are TGTGCCAGCAGCTTAGGTCCCGGTCGAGGGGTGAACACCGGGGAGCTGTTTTTT.